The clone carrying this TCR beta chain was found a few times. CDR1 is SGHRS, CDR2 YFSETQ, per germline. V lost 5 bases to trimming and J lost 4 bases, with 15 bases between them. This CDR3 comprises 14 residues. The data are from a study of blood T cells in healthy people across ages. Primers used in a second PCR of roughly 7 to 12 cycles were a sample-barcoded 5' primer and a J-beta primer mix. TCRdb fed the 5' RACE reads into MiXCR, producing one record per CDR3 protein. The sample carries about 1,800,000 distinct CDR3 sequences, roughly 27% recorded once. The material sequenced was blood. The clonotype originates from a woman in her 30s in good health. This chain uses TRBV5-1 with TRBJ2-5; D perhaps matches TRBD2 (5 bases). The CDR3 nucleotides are TGCGCCAGCAGGCAGATCGGGGTTCGAGAGACCCAGTACTTC. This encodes CASRQIGVRETQYF.